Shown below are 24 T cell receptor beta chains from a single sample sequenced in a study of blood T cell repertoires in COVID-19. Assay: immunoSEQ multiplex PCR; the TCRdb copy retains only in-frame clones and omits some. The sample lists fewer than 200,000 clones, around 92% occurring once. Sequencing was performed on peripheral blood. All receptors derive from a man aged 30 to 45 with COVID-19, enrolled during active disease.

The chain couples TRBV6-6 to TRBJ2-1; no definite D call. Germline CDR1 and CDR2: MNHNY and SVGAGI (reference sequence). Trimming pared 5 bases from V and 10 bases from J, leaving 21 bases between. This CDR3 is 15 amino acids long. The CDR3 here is CASSDPFSHPREQFF. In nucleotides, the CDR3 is TGTGCCAGCAGTGATCCTTTCTCCCACCCCCGGGAGCAGTTCTTC.

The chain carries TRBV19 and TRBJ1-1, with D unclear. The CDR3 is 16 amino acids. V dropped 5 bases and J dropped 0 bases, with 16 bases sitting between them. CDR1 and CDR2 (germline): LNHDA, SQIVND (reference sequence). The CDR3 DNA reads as TGTGCCAGTAGTTCCCGGACGGGAAAAGTGAACACTGAAGCTTTCTTT. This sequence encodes CASSSRTGKVNTEAFF.

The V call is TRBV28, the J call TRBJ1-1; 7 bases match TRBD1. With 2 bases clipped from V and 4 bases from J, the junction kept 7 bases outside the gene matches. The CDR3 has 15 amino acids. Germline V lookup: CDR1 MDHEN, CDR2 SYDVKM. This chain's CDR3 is CASSLNGQVITEAFF. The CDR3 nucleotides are TGTGCCAGCAGTTTAAATGGACAGGTGATCACTGAAGCTTTCTTT.

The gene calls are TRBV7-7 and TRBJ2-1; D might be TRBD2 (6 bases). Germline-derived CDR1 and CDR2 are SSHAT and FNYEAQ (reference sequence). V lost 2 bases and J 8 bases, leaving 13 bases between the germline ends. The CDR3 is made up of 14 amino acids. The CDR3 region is CASSLIGTGDEQFF. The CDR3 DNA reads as TGTGCCAGCAGCTTAATTGGGACTGGCGATGAGCAGTTCTTC.

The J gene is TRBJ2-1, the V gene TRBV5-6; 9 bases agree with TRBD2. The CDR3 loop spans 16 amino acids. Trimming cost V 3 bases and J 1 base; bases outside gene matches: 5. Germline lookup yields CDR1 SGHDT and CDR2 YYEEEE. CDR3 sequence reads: CASSSTSGRSYNEQFF. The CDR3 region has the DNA TGTGCCAGCAGCTCAACCAGCGGGAGGTCCTACAATGAGCAGTTCTTC.

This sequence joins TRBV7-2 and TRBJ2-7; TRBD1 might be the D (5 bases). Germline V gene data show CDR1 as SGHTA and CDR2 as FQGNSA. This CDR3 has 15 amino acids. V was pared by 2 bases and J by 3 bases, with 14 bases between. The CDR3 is CASSLWQGYLYEQYF. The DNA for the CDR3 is TGTGCCAGCAGCTTATGGCAGGGCTATCTCTACGAGCAGTACTTC.

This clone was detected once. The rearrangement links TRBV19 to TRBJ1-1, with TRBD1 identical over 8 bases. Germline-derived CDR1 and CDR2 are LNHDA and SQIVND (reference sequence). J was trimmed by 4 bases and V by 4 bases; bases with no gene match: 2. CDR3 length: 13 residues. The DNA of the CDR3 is TGTGCCAGTAGTACCCAGGGGGCCACTGAAGCTTTCTTT. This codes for CASSTQGATEAFF.

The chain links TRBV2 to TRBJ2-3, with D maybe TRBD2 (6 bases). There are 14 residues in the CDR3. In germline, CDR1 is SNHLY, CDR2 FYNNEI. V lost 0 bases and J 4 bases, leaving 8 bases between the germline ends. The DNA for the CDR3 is TGTGCCAGCAGTGAAGCCGGGGGATCAGATACGCAGTATTTT. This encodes CASSEAGGSDTQYF.

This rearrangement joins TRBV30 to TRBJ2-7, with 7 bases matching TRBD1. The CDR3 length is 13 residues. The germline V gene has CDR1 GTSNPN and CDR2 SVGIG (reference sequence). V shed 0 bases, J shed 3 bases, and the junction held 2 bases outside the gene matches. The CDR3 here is CAWSVGGSYEQYF. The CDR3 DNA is TGTGCCTGGAGTGTAGGGGGCAGCTACGAGCAGTACTTC.

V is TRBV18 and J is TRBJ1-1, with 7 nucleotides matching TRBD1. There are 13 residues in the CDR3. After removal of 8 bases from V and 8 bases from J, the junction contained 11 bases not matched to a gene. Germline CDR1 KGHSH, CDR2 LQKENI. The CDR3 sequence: CASTTGVAYEAFF. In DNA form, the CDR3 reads TGTGCCAGCACCACAGGGGTAGCCTACGAAGCTTTCTTT.

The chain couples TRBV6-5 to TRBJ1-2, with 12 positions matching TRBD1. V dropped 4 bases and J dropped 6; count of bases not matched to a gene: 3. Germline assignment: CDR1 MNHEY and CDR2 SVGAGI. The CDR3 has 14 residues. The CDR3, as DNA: TGTGCCAGCAGTTCGGGACAGGGGGCGGATGGCTACACCTTC. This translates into CASSSGQGADGYTF.

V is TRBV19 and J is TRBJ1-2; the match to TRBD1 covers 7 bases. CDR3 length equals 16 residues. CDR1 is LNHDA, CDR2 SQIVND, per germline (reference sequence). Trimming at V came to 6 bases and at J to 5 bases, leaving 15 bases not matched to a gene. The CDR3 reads CASSLGQVASGYGYTF. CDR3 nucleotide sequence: TGTGCCAGTAGCCTCGGACAGGTGGCCTCCGGGTATGGCTACACCTTC.

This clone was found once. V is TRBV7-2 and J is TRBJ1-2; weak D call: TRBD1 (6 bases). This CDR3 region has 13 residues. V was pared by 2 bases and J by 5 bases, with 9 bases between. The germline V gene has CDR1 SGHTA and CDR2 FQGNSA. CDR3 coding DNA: TGTGCCAGCAGCTTAAGACAGGATTATGGCTACACCTTC. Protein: CASSLRQDYGYTF.

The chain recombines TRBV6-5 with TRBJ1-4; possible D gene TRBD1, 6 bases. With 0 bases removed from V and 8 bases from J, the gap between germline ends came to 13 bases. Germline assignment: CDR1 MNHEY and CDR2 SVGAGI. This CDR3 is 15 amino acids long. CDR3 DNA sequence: TGTGCCAGCAGTTACTCTGCGGGGGGCGGAGAAAAACTGTTTTTT. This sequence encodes CASSYSAGGGEKLFF.

CDR3 sequence reads: CASSHTGGEGETQYF. CDR3 nucleotide sequence: TGTGCCAGCAGCCACACAGGGGGTGAGGGAGAGACCCAGTACTTC. J is TRBJ2-5 and V is TRBV27; 8 bases are a match to TRBD1. The CDR3 contains 15 residues. Germline V CDR1 and CDR2: MNHEY, SMNVEV (reference sequence). V lost 6 bases to trimming and J lost 4 bases; unmatched junction nucleotides: 10.

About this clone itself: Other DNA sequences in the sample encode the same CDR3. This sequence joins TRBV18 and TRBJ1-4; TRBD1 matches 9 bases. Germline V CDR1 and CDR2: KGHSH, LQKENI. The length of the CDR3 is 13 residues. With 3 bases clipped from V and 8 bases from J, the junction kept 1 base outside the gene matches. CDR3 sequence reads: CASSPGQGEKLFF. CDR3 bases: TGTGCCAGCTCACCTGGACAGGGGGAAAAACTGTTTTTT.

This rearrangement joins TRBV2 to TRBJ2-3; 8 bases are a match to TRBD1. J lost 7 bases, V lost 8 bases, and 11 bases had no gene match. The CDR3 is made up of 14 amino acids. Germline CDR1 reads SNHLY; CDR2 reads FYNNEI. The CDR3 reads CASGRDRRVNTQYF. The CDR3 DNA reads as TGTGCCAGCGGCCGGGACAGGAGAGTTAATACGCAGTATTTT.

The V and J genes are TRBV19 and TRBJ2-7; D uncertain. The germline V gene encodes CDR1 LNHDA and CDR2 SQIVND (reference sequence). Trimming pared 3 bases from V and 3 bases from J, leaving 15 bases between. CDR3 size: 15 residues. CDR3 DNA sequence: TGTGCCAGTAGTATTTCGGTCGGAGTCGGCTACGAGCAGTACTTC. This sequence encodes CASSISVGVGYEQYF.

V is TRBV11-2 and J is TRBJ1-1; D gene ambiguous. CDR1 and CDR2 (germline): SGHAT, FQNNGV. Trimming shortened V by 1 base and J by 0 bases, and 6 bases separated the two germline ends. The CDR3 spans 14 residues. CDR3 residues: CASSLGSVNTEAFF. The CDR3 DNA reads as TGTGCCAGCAGCTTAGGTTCGGTGAACACTGAAGCTTTCTTT.

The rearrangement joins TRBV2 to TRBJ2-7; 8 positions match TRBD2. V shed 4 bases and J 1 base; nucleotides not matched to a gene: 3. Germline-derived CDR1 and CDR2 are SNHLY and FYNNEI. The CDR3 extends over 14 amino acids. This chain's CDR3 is CASSVASGSYEQYF. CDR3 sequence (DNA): TGTGCCAGCAGTGTGGCTAGCGGGTCCTACGAGCAGTACTTC.

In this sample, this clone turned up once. The CDR3 loop is CASRSPGRETQYF. The CDR3 DNA reads TGTGCCAGCAGGTCCCCAGGCAGAGAGACCCAGTACTTC. The chain employs TRBV27 and TRBJ2-5; D gene uncertain. The CDR3 spans 13 residues. Germline assignment: CDR1 MNHEY and CDR2 SMNVEV (reference sequence). V lost 6 bases and J lost 4, with 12 bases in between.

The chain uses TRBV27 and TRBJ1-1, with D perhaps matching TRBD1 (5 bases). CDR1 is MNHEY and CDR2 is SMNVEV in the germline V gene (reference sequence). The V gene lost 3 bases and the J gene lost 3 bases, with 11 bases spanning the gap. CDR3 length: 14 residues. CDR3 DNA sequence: TGTGCCAGCAGTTTCTCACGGGGGGACACTGAAGCTTTCTTT. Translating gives CASSFSRGDTEAFF.

The DNA of the CDR3 is TGTGCCAGCAGCCTACGACTAGACTACAATGAGCAGTTCTTC. Protein sequence: CASSLRLDYNEQFF. The V gene is TRBV27, the J gene TRBJ2-1; D possibly corresponds to TRBD2 (6 bases). V was clipped by 6 bases and J by 3 bases, with 12 bases between them. Germline V gene sequence: CDR1 MNHEY, CDR2 SMNVEV (reference sequence). This CDR3 has 14 residues.

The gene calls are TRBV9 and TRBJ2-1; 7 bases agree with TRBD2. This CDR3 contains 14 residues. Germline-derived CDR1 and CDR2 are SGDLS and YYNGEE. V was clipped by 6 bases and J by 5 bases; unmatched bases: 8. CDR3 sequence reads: CASNPGLPNNEQFF. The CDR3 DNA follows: TGTGCCAGCAACCCGGGACTACCGAACAATGAGCAGTTCTTC.